Included here is one T cell receptor (beta chain) sequence, with context. Original methodology: Reference gene primer amplification gave estimated nucleated cell counts. Generated by immunoSEQ multiplex PCR, the TCRdb table keeps only in-frame clones and is missing some. For V, J and clone size, that table is used; D and trimming come from the DNA. The table has roughly 16,000 clones, over 75% seen once. The data derive from a study of blood T cell repertoires in COVID-19. On the study more broadly: COVID-19 samples from acute and convalescent phases originated in the United States, Italy and Spain.

The CDR3 consists of 17 residues. Deletions cut 0 bases from V and 5 bases from J, with 19 bases between. Per the germline V gene, CDR1 is MNHNS and CDR2 is SASEGT. The TCR comes from a human donor in a cohort sampled during active COVID-19. The V gene is TRBV6-1, the J gene TRBJ2-5, with D possibly matching TRBD2 (6 bases). Specimen: peripheral blood. In DNA, the CDR3 is TGTGCCAGCAGTGAAGCGCTGTTTGCGGGGTCAGCGGAGACCCAGTACTTC. It encodes CASSEALFAGSAETQYF.